A selection of T cell receptor beta chains follows, all from one sample in a study of blood T cell repertoires in COVID-19. Sequenced by immunoSEQ multiplex PCR; TCRdb stores in-frame clones only, minus some. The table has about 440,000 clones, 70% to 90% seen once. The sample was PBMCs or T cells enriched from blood (not recorded which). These receptor sequences come from a woman under 30 with acute COVID-19. Each CDR3 is given with its conserved first and last residue. The order of the fields is V gene, clone size, D gene, J gene, CDR3 protein, CDR3 DNA. A D gene is named only where the DNA matches it firmly. Size tells how often a clone was seen (once, few, many) or the class of an expanded clone, and some rows leave it out.

TRBV12-5	once	TRBD1	TRBJ1-5	CASGHGQGHQPQHF	TGTGCTAGTGGTCACGGACAGGGTCATCAGCCCCAGCATTTT
TRBV7-9	NA	NA	TRBJ1-1	CASRPTLLNTEAFF	TGTGCCAGCAGACCCACCCTACTGAACACTGAAGCTTTCTTT
TRBV4-3	NA	NA	TRBJ1-6	CASSLAVIYNSPLHF	TGCGCCAGCAGCCTAGCCGTGATCTATAATTCACCCCTCCACTTT
TRBV4-3	NA	NA	TRBJ2-3	CASSQETSFFSDTQYF	TGCGCCAGCAGCCAAGAGACTAGTTTCTTCTCAGATACGCAGTATTTT
TRBV5-1	NA	NA	TRBJ1-2	CASSFNKRANYGYTF	TGCGCCAGCAGCTTTAATAAGAGAGCTAACTATGGCTACACCTTC
TRBV7-6	NA	NA	TRBJ2-7	CASSLATGAYEQYF	TGTGCCAGCAGCTTAGCGACAGGAGCCTACGAGCAGTACTTC
TRBV14	NA	TRBD2	TRBJ2-7	CASRTSGTYEQYF	TGTGCCAGCAGAACTAGCGGAACCTACGAGCAGTACTTC
TRBV20-1	NA	NA	TRBJ2-3	CSAWATDTQYF	TGCAGTGCATGGGCTACAGATACGCAGTATTTT
TRBV14	NA	TRBD2	TRBJ2-1	CASSTRTSGRYNEQFF	TGTGCCAGCAGCACCCGGACTAGCGGGCGCTACAATGAGCAGTTCTTC
TRBV19	once	NA	TRBJ2-2	CASSIATGQSGELFF	TGTGCCAGTAGTATAGCAACAGGGCAGAGCGGGGAGCTGTTTTTT
TRBV3-1/TRBV3-2	NA	TRBD2	TRBJ2-7	CASSRTGGMDEQYF	TGTGCCAGCAGCCGCACCGGGGGGATGGACGAGCAGTACTTC
TRBV4-1	NA	NA	TRBJ1-5	CASSQGGRSNQPQHF	TGCGCCAGCAGCCAAGGGGGCAGGAGCAATCAGCCCCAGCATTTT
TRBV14	NA	TRBD2	TRBJ2-7	CASSEQTSAYEQYF	TGTGCCAGCAGCGAGCAGACTAGCGCCTACGAGCAGTACTTC
TRBV28	NA	NA	TRBJ1-1	CASSQTGLDTEAFF	TGTGCCAGCAGTCAGACAGGCTTGGACACTGAAGCTTTCTTT
TRBV4-1	NA	NA	TRBJ1-1	CASSPAGPNFGAFF	TGCGCCAGCAGCCCAGCGGGGCCCAACTTCGGAGCTTTCTTT
TRBV30	NA	NA	TRBJ2-4	CAWSVPGGRETDIQYF	TGTGCCTGGAGTGTACCCGGGGGGCGGGAGACGGACATTCAGTACTTC
TRBV28	NA	TRBD2	TRBJ2-3	CASSFQLAGFPDTQYF	TGTGCCAGCAGTTTCCAACTAGCGGGATTCCCAGATACGCAGTATTTT
TRBV28	NA	NA	TRBJ1-2	CASSQAGTYGYTF	TGTGCCAGCAGCCAGGCGGGCACCTATGGCTACACCTTC
TRBV7-2	few	NA	TRBJ1-5	CASSFMGATSNQPQHF	TGTGCCAGCAGCTTTATGGGGGCTACTAGCAATCAGCCCCAGCATTTT
TRBV18	NA	TRBD1	TRBJ2-1	CASSPPSGGLRNEQFF	TGTGCCAGCTCACCACCGTCAGGGGGCCTACGCAATGAGCAGTTCTTC
TRBV24-1	NA	TRBD2	TRBJ2-1	CATSDFLAGNYNEQFF	TGTGCCACCAGTGATTTTTTAGCGGGAAACTACAATGAGCAGTTCTTC
TRBV5-1	NA	NA	TRBJ2-7	CASRTQADQQYF	TGCGCCAGCAGGACACAGGCGGACCAGCAGTACTTC
TRBV7-9	NA	NA	TRBJ2-5	CASSSGLPQETQYF	TGTGCCAGCAGCTCAGGACTACCCCAAGAGACCCAGTACTTC
TRBV19	NA	NA	TRBJ2-2	CASTGYRDTGELFF	TGTGCCAGTACCGGATACAGGGACACCGGGGAGCTGTTTTTT
TRBV11-2	NA	NA	TRBJ1-3	CASSAQRTGNTIYF	TGTGCCAGCAGCGCCCAGAGGACTGGAAACACCATATATTTT
TRBV12-3/TRBV12-4	NA	TRBD1	TRBJ1-1	CASRRTGLAFF	TGTGCCAGCAGGAGGACAGGGTTGGCTTTCTTT
TRBV20-1	NA	NA	TRBJ2-7	CSASGDSSYEQYF	TGCAGTGCTAGTGGCGACAGCTCCTACGAGCAGTACTTC
TRBV14	NA	NA	TRBJ1-5	CASSITGGNNQPQHF	TGTGCCAGCAGCATAACAGGAGGGAACAATCAGCCCCAGCATTTT
TRBV9	NA	NA	TRBJ1-4	CASSPGLGGEKLFF	TGTGCCAGCAGCCCTGGATTGGGAGGTGAAAAACTGTTTTTT
TRBV7-2	NA	TRBD1	TRBJ2-1	CASSQYRDRAGNNEQFF	TGTGCCAGCAGCCAATACCGGGACAGGGCGGGCAACAATGAGCAGTTCTTC
TRBV12-3/TRBV12-4	NA	TRBD1	TRBJ1-1	CASSDRVSTEAFF	TGTGCCAGCAGCGACAGGGTGTCGACTGAAGCTTTCTTT
TRBV3-1/TRBV3-2	few	TRBD1	TRBJ1-2	CASSQSGTAYGYTF	TGTGCCAGCAGCCAATCCGGGACAGCCTATGGCTACACCTTC
TRBV15	NA	NA	TRBJ1-2	CATSRRVAEPFYGYTF	TGTGCCACCAGCAGACGTGTCGCAGAACCTTTCTATGGCTACACCTTC
TRBV2	once	TRBD1	TRBJ1-1	CANRGGGEAFF	TGTGCCAACAGGGGGGGAGGTGAAGCTTTCTTT
TRBV27	NA	TRBD2	TRBJ2-4	CASSPLTSGGNIQYF	TGTGCCAGCAGTCCGCTGACTAGCGGGGGAAACATTCAGTACTTC
TRBV27	NA	NA	TRBJ1-1	CASSRTGYTEAFF	TGTGCCAGCAGCCGAACAGGGTACACTGAAGCTTTCTTT
TRBV3-1/TRBV3-2	once	NA	TRBJ2-2	CASSQVTGGNTGELFF	TGTGCCAGCAGCCAAGTCACCGGCGGCAACACCGGGGAGCTGTTTTTT
TRBV3-1/TRBV3-2	NA	TRBD2	TRBJ2-1	CASSQEAGPYNEQFF	TGTGCCAGCAGCCAAGAAGCGGGGCCCTACAATGAGCAGTTCTTC
TRBV5-4	NA	TRBD1	TRBJ2-5	CASSPSPGGGETQYF	TGTGCCAGCAGCCCTTCCCCAGGGGGCGGAGAGACCCAGTACTTC
TRBV2	NA	NA	TRBJ1-5	CASSETGFSNQPQHF	TGTGCCAGCAGTGAAACAGGGTTTAGCAATCAGCCCCAGCATTTT
TRBV6-5	NA	NA	TRBJ1-1	CASREDRDAEAFF	TGTGCCAGCAGGGAGGACAGAGACGCTGAAGCTTTCTTT
TRBV2	NA	NA	TRBJ2-6	CAGQSGANVLTF	TGTGCCGGGCAGTCTGGGGCCAACGTCCTGACTTTC
TRBV5-1	NA	NA	TRBJ2-3	CASSSRTAEDTDTQYF	TGCGCCAGCAGCTCCCGGACAGCCGAGGACACAGATACGCAGTATTTT
TRBV19	NA	NA	TRBJ1-1	CASSTTVPYTEAFF	TGTGCCAGTAGTACAACAGTCCCCTACACTGAAGCTTTCTTT
TRBV25-1	NA	NA	TRBJ1-2	CASSEAGADGGYTF	TGTGCCAGCAGTGAAGCGGGAGCAGATGGAGGCTACACCTTC
TRBV9	NA	TRBD2	TRBJ2-1	CASSARTSGRVNEQFF	TGTGCCAGCAGCGCAAGGACTAGCGGGAGGGTGAATGAGCAGTTCTTC
TRBV12-5	NA	NA	TRBJ2-5	CASGYGPQETQYF	TGTGCTAGTGGTTATGGGCCCCAAGAGACCCAGTACTTC
TRBV6-5	NA	NA	TRBJ2-1	CASRNRAGSYNEQFF	TGTGCCAGCAGAAACAGGGCAGGCTCCTACAATGAGCAGTTCTTC
TRBV5-1	NA	TRBD1	TRBJ2-2	CASSHGDRHTGELFF	TGCGCCAGCAGCCATGGGGACAGACACACCGGGGAGCTGTTTTTT
TRBV10-3	once	NA	TRBJ1-2	CAISETTGYYGYTF	TGTGCCATCAGTGAGACGACAGGCTACTATGGCTACACCTTC
TRBV7-2	NA	TRBD1	TRBJ1-5	CASSPPGGLNQPQHF	TGTGCCAGCAGCCCGCCAGGGGGGCTCAATCAGCCCCAGCATTTT
TRBV7-2	NA	TRBD1	TRBJ2-7	CASSLSGTGAYEQYF	TGTGCCAGCAGCTTATCCGGGACAGGGGCCTACGAGCAGTACTTC
TRBV5-1	once	TRBD2	TRBJ2-1	CASSSRTSGNHNEQFF	TGCGCCAGCAGCTCTAGGACTAGCGGGAATCACAATGAGCAGTTCTTC
TRBV9	NA	TRBD2	TRBJ2-1	CASSKSTLLAGGVNEQFF	TGTGCCAGCAGCAAATCAACTCTACTAGCGGGAGGGGTCAATGAGCAGTTCTTC
TRBV2	NA	NA	TRBJ2-1	CATRVEGHEQFF	TGTGCCACCAGAGTGGAGGGGCATGAGCAGTTCTTC
TRBV3-1/TRBV3-2	few	NA	TRBJ2-1	CASSQGRNEQFF	TGTGCCAGCAGCCAGGGGAGGAATGAGCAGTTCTTC
TRBV5-1	NA	TRBD2	TRBJ2-1	CASSLANSGVEQFF	TGCGCCAGCAGCTTGGCAAATAGCGGGGTTGAGCAGTTCTTC